Below, 10 T cell receptor beta chains from the same sample are listed, as sequenced in a study of CD8 T cells in ankylosing spondylitis. Study observations and caveats: Characteristic, it appeared, of ankylosing spondylitis blood was a TCR beta motif of fewer than 10 highly homologous variants.

Their specific antigens are unknown. Each CDR3 protein gets one entry after TCRdb re-called the 5' RACE reads with MiXCR. This sample has approximately 540,000 distinct CDR3 sequences, with roughly 13% found just once. Source material: blood, either unsorted or a sorted T cell fraction (not recorded which). All receptors come from a male donor with ankylosing spondylitis.

The chain carries TRBV11-2 and TRBJ1-3; D ambiguous. CDR1 and CDR2 (germline): SGHAT, FQNNGV. V was cut by 3 bases and J by 4 bases, with 13 bases left in between. This CDR3 spans 15 amino acids. The CDR3 loop is CASSFSLSSGNTIYF. CDR3 DNA: TGTGCCAGCAGCTTCAGTTTAAGCTCGGGAAACACCATATATTTT.

Here the CDR3 DNA reads TGTGCCAGCAGTTACTCCGAGACTAGCGGGAATGAGCAGTTCTTC. Its protein product is CASSYSETSGNEQFF. The chain employs TRBV6-5 and TRBJ2-1, with 10 positions matching TRBD2. Trimming at V came to 0 bases and at J to 7 bases, leaving 3 bases not matched to a gene. Germline CDR1 is MNHEY and CDR2 is SVGAGI. The CDR3 length is 15 residues.

This clonotype has just a few counts. The rearrangement uses TRBV20-1 and TRBJ2-2; a possible D gene is TRBD1 (6 bases). Germline CDR1 reads DFQATT; CDR2 reads SNEGSKA (reference sequence). The CDR3 loop spans 14 amino acids. V lost 1 base and J 1 base, leaving 7 bases between the germline ends. CDR3 coding DNA: TGCAGTGCTAGAGTGGGACAGAACACCGGGGAGCTGTTTTTT. Translating gives CSARVGQNTGELFF.

The chain recombines TRBV14 with TRBJ2-3, with a tentative D call TRBD1 (5 bases). In germline, CDR1 is SGHDN, CDR2 FVKESK. The V end lost 1 base, the J end lost 6 bases, and 17 bases lay between the germline ends. CDR3 length: 16 residues. CDR3 loop: CASSQGNIGVDDTQYF. In nucleotides, the CDR3 is TGTGCCAGCAGCCAAGGGAACATAGGGGTGGACGATACGCAGTATTTT.

This clonotype was observed a handful of times. The CDR3 DNA reads TGTGCCAGCAGCTTGGCCGGGACATTCCAAGAGACCCAGTACTTC. The encoded protein is CASSLAGTFQETQYF. The V call is TRBV7-9, the J call TRBJ2-5; D might be TRBD1 (6 bases). The CDR3 extends over 15 amino acids. The V end lost 3 bases, the J end lost 1 base, and 12 bases lay between the germline ends. In germline, CDR1 is SEHNR, CDR2 FQNEAQ (reference sequence).

There are a few counts of this clonotype. The V call is TRBV5-4, the J call TRBJ1-1; 8 bases map to TRBD1. Per the germline V gene, CDR1 is SGHNT and CDR2 is YYREEE (reference sequence). The CDR3 runs to 14 residues. The junction had 5 bases not matched to a gene; V was cut back by 2 bases and J by 5 bases. The CDR3 loop reads CASSFRQGRTEAFF. The DNA of the CDR3 is TGTGCCAGCAGCTTTAGACAGGGGAGGACTGAAGCTTTCTTT.

This clonotype was recorded a few times. V and J are TRBV18 and TRBJ2-1; TRBD2 matches at 11 bases. The germline V gene has CDR1 KGHSH and CDR2 LQKENI. The ends lost 1 base at V and 7 bases at J; junction bases unmatched: 6. CDR3 length: 16 residues. DNA for the CDR3: TGTGCCAGCTCACCACGTCTAGCGGGAGGAAGGAATGAGCAGTTCTTC. Protein: CASSPRLAGGRNEQFF. The complete variable domain, with remaining parts taken from reference TRBV18 and TRBJ2-1, reads NAGVMQNPRHLVRRRGQEARLRCSPMKGHSHVYWYRQLPEEGLKFMVYLQKENIIDESGMPKERFSAEFPKEGPSILRIQQVVRGDSAAYFCASSPRLAGGRNEQFFGPGTRLTVL.

This clonotype showed up just a few times. V gene TRBV10-3 combines with J gene TRBJ2-7; D uncertain. CDR1 is ENHRY, CDR2 SYGVKD, per germline. The V end was cut by 3 bases, the J end by 1 base, with 13 bases between. CDR3 length: 15 residues. DNA for the CDR3: TGTGCCATCAGTGATAGGGTGGTGGGTTCCTACGAGCAGTACGTC. Translating it yields CAISDRVVGSYEQYV.

V gene TRBV5-1 combines with J gene TRBJ2-7, with D hard to call. The germline V and J ends were trimmed by 0 bases and 6 bases, with 13 bases remaining between them. CDR1 is SGHRS, CDR2 YFSETQ, per germline. CDR3 length: 14 residues. CDR3 nucleotide sequence: TGCGCCAGCAGCTTGGAGCACCGTCCCGGCGAGCAGTACTTC. This gives the protein CASSLEHRPGEQYF.

This clonotype was counted ten times or more. The chain couples TRBV11-2 to TRBJ2-2, with D possibly matching TRBD1 (6 bases). The CDR3 sequence is 15 residues long. V was shortened by 7 bases and J by 6 bases, with 18 bases between the two germline ends. Looked up from germline, CDR1 is SGHAT and CDR2 is FQNNGV. The CDR3 loop is CASTKNRAGAGELFF. For the CDR3, the DNA is TGTGCCAGCACCAAGAACAGGGCTGGCGCCGGGGAGCTGTTTTTT.